Listed below are T cell receptor beta chains from one sample, sequenced in a study of beta chain features in type 1 diabetes. Measured with immunoSEQ multiplex PCR; TCRdb has only the in-frame clones, and not every one. This sample has some 140,000 clones, with about 10% found just once. The sequenced material came from central memory CD4+ T cells from blood. These receptors were obtained from a man aged 30-40 years with type 1 diabetes. Both conserved end residues are part of each CDR3. The D gene is left open where the match is weak. Some rows mark clone size as missing; the rest say once, few, many or name a class of expanded clone.

size: few
D: TRBD2
V: TRBV4-2
J: TRBJ2-7
DNA: TGTGCCAGCAGCCAAGGACTAGCGGGGTCCTACGAGCAGTACTTC
CDR3: CASSQGLAGSYEQYF

size: .
D: .
V: TRBV7-9
J: TRBJ1-6
DNA: TGTGCCAGCGGAGGACTGGGGAGATCACCCCTCCACTTT
CDR3: CASGGLGRSPLHF

size: .
D: .
V: TRBV18
J: TRBJ2-7
DNA: TGTGCCAGCTCTGATAGCGGCTACGAGCAGTACTTC
CDR3: CASSDSGYEQYF

size: few
D: TRBD1
V: TRBV18
J: TRBJ1-2
DNA: TGTGCCAGCTCACCGCCGGGACAGACTAACTATGGCTACACCTTC
CDR3: CASSPPGQTNYGYTF

size: .
D: .
V: TRBV9
J: TRBJ1-6
DNA: TGTGCCAGCAGCGTAGAGGCAGGGTCCTATAATTCACCCCTCCACTTT
CDR3: CASSVEAGSYNSPLHF

size: .
D: TRBD1
V: TRBV5-6
J: TRBJ1-2
DNA: TGTGCCAGCAGCACCGGGACAGGGTTGTATGGCTACACCTTC
CDR3: CASSTGTGLYGYTF

size: few
D: .
V: TRBV12-5
J: TRBJ2-5
DNA: TGTGCTAGTGGTTCCCTTACGGGGGGCCTGGAGACCCAGTACTTC
CDR3: CASGSLTGGLETQYF

size: few
D: .
V: TRBV6-4
J: TRBJ1-5
DNA: TGTGCCAGCGCCCAGGGTCTGTTTCAGCCCCAGCATTTT
CDR3: CASAQGLFQPQHF

size: .
D: .
V: TRBV4-1
J: TRBJ2-7
DNA: TGTGCCAGCAGCCCCCAGGAGGTTATGCACGAGCAGTACTTC
CDR3: CASSPQEVMHEQYF

size: few
D: .
V: TRBV5-1
J: TRBJ2-3
DNA: TGCGCCAGCAGCGGAACTAGTTCTGATACGCAGTATTTT
CDR3: CASSGTSSDTQYF

size: few
D: .
V: TRBV6-5
J: TRBJ2-5
DNA: TGTGCCAGCAGCCTCGGGTTGGGAGGTGGAGAGACCCAGTACTTC
CDR3: CASSLGLGGGETQYF

size: .
D: .
V: TRBV2
J: TRBJ2-6
DNA: TGTGCCAGCAGGGTCGGCTCTGGGGCCAACGTCCTGACTTTC
CDR3: CASRVGSGANVLTF

size: .
D: TRBD1
V: TRBV7-9
J: TRBJ1-6
DNA: TGTGCCAGCAGCCCGGGACAGCTCATCTATAATTCACCCCTCCACTTT
CDR3: CASSPGQLIYNSPLHF